These 9 T cell receptor beta chains were sequenced from one sample in a study of tumor-infiltrating lymphocytes in glioblastoma multiforme. Three nested ARM-PCR rounds with V-beta and C-beta primers built TCRB libraries. TCRdb re-called the multiplex PCR reads through MiXCR, storing one row per CDR3 protein. The sample records 9,000 to 10,000 distinct CDR3 sequences, about 70% being singletons. Sequencing was performed on brain tumor tissue. All receptors come from a male donor with glioblastoma.

This clonotype turned up a few times. The chain carries TRBV29-1 and TRBJ2-2; D might be TRBD1 (6 bases). Germline assignment: CDR1 SQVTM and CDR2 ANQGSEA. The germline V and J ends were trimmed by 2 bases and 0 bases, with 16 bases remaining between them. The CDR3 sequence is 17 residues long. The CDR3 coding sequence is TGCAGCGTTGAATGGGCAGGGGAATCGGCGAACACCGGGGAGCTGTTTTTT. Translated, it gives CSVEWAGESANTGELFF.

As for this clonotype: An end of the junction differs from the germline gene, which may be a read error. V is TRBV5-1 and J is TRBJ2-1, with D possibly being TRBD2 (7 bases). The germline CDR1 and CDR2 sequences are SGHRS and YFSETQ. The CDR3 length is 15 residues. CDR3 coding DNA: TGCGCCAGCAGCGCCTCAGGGGAGGGATACAATGAGCAGTCCTTC. Protein product: CASSASGEGYNEQSF.

This clonotype was seen once. The V call is TRBV11-2, the J call TRBJ2-3; D unclear. With 8 bases removed from V and 0 bases from J, the gap between germline ends came to 12 bases. CDR3 length: 14 amino acids. Looked up from germline, CDR1 is SGHAT and CDR2 is FQNNGV. In DNA form, the CDR3 reads TGTGCCAGCTGCCTAGACATCAGCACAGATACGCAGTATTTT. Its translation: CASCLDISTDTQYF.

This clonotype has a single count. A junction boundary mismatches the germline segment, possibly from a read error. CDR3 bases: TGTGTCATCAGTGAGGATCTTCGAAACACTATATTTTTT. Translated, it gives CVISEDLRNTIFF. V and J are TRBV10-3 and TRBJ1-3; D not resolved. Germline CDR1 is ENHRY and CDR2 is SYGVKD. The CDR3 is made up of 13 amino acids.

The CDR3 bases are TGCGCCAGCACGATGACAGGGGGCGAAAGCATTGGAGCTTTCTTT. Its protein is CASTMTGGESIGAFF. This rearrangement joins TRBV10-2 to TRBJ1-1, with 10 bases matching TRBD1. The germline V gene has CDR1 WSHSY and CDR2 SAAADI. This CDR3 has 15 amino acids. Unmatched junction bases numbered 15, after V lost 7 bases and J lost 10 bases.

This clonotype has more than one count but fewer than ten. Just one base apart from a much larger clone, this may be a read error. This sequence joins TRBV7-3 and TRBJ1-1; D uncertain. Between the trimmed V and J ends, which lost 2 bases and 3 bases, there was a span of 7 bases. Germline loops: CDR1 SGHTA, CDR2 FQGTGA. The CDR3 contains 13 residues. The CDR3 spells CASSLQVDTEAFF. DNA of the CDR3: TGTGCCAGCAGCTTACAAGTGGACACTGAAGCTTTCTTT.

To note about this clonotype: This may come from a read error, since a much larger clone is one base off. The rearrangement links TRBV7-2 to TRBJ2-1; D is unresolved. Germline V gene lookup returns CDR1 SGHTA and CDR2 FQGNSA. V gave up 2 bases and J gave up 11 bases, with 10 bases separating them. The CDR3 consists of 12 residues. The CDR3 spells CASSLWVNKQFF. The CDR3 DNA is TGTGCCAGCAGCTTATGGGTAAATAAGCAGTTCTTC.

This clonotype was counted only a few times. It may be a read error: a sequence one base away is much more abundant. The gene calls are TRBV5-1 and TRBJ1-4, with D hard to call. V was trimmed by 3 bases and J by 0 bases, leaving 12 bases between them. This CDR3 contains 16 residues. Germline CDR1 reads SGHRS; CDR2 reads YFSETQ. CDR3: CASSYGGATTNEKLFF. For the CDR3, the DNA is TGCGCCAGCAGCTATGGAGGCGCCACAACTAATGAAAAACTGTTTTTT.

Turning to this clonotype: An end of the junction does not agree with germline; a read error may underlie this. V gene TRBV4-2 combines with J gene TRBJ2-1; 8 bases fit TRBD2. CDR3 size: 17 residues. Germline V CDR1 and CDR2: LGHNA, YNFKEQ. CDR3 region: CAGSHPGLDNGDNEQFF. CDR3 nucleotides: TGTGCCGGCAGCCACCCGGGACTAGATAATGGAGACAATGAGCAGTTCTTC.